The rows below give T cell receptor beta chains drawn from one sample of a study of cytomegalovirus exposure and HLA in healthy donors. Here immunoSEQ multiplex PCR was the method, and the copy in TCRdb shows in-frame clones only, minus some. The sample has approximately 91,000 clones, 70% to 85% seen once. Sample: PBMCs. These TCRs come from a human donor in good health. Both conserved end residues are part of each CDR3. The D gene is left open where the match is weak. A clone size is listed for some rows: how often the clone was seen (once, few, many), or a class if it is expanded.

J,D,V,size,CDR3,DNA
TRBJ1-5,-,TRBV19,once,CASSTPSRGRLDQPQHF,TGTGCCAGTAGTACCCCCAGCCGCGGTAGGTTAGATCAGCCCCAGCATTTT
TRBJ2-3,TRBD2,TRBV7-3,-,CASSDNLAVSSTDTQYF,TGTGCCAGCAGCGATAACCTAGCGGTTTCTAGCACAGATACGCAGTATTTT
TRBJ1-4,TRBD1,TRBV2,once,CASTTGGPMEKLFF,TGTGCCAGCACTACAGGGGGTCCGATGGAAAAACTGTTTTTT
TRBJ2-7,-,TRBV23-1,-,CASSQSNRSPLYEQYF,TGCGCCAGCAGTCAATCGAACCGCAGTCCGTTGTACGAGCAGTACTTC
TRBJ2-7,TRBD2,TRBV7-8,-,CASSLDDEREGSSYEQYF,TGTGCCAGCAGCTTAGATGACGAGCGGGAGGGCAGCTCCTACGAGCAGTACTTC
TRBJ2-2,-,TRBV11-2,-,CASSLVVNTGELFF,TGTGCCAGCAGCTTAGTAGTGAACACCGGGGAGCTGTTTTTT
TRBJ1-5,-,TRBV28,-,CASKGDIGNQPQHF,TGTGCCAGCAAGGGAGACATTGGCAATCAGCCCCAGCATTTT
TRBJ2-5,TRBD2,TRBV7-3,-,CASSLFTGGSYAETQYF,TGTGCCAGCAGCTTATTTACGGGAGGGTCCTATGCCGAGACCCAGTACTTC
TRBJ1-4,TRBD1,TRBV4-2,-,CASRGDREGEKLFF,TGTGCCAGCCGGGGGGACAGGGAAGGTGAAAAACTGTTTTTT
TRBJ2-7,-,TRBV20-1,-,CSAGSGSEQYF,TGCAGTGCTGGGAGCGGGTCCGAGCAGTACTTC
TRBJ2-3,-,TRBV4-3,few,CASSPNPSTDTQYF,TGCGCCAGCAGCCCTAATCCTAGCACAGATACGCAGTATTTT
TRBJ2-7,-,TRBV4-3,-,CASSQTTSYEQYF,TGCGCCAGCAGCCAAACTACCAGCTACGAGCAGTACTTC
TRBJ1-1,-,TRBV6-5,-,CASTATGGSNTEAFF,TGTGCCAGCACCGCGACCGGGGGGTCGAACACTGAAGCTTTCTTT
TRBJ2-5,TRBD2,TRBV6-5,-,CASSTRPGGRETQYF,TGTGCCAGCAGTACCCGCCCGGGAGGGAGAGAGACCCAGTACTTC
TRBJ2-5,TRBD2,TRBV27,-,CASSQGLAGVGETQYF,TGTGCCAGCAGTCAAGGACTAGCGGGAGTTGGCGAGACCCAGTACTTC
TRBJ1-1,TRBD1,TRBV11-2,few,CASSFAAGGGKNTEAFF,TGTGCCAGCAGCTTTGCGGCAGGGGGTGGTAAGAACACTGAAGCTTTCTTT
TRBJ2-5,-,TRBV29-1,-,CSAEVGAQETQYF,TGCAGCGCTGAGGTGGGGGCTCAAGAGACCCAGTACTTC
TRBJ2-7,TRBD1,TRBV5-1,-,CASSPTGVSYEQYF,TGCGCCAGCAGCCCAACAGGGGTCTCCTACGAGCAGTACTTC
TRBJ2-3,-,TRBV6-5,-,CASRTVGRLEDTQYF,TGTGCCAGCAGGACTGTGGGGCGGCTCGAAGATACGCAGTATTTT
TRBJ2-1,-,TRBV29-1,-,CSVEGVWGRNNEQFF,TGCAGCGTTGAGGGGGTGTGGGGGCGTAACAATGAGCAGTTCTTC
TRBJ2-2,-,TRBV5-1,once,CASSGSNTGELFF,TGCGCCAGCAGTGGCTCGAACACCGGGGAGCTGTTTTTT
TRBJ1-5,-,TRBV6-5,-,CASRRMGGHQPQHF,TGTGCCAGCAGAAGGATGGGGGGGCATCAGCCCCAGCATTTT
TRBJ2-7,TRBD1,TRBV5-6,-,CASQLDRGDEQYF,TGTGCCAGCCAACTGGACAGGGGCGACGAGCAGTACTTC
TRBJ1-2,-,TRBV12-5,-,CASGFASYGYTF,TGTGCTAGTGGTTTTGCCAGTTATGGCTACACCTTC
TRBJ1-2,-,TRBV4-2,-,CASSQPGLSYGYTF,TGTGCCAGCAGCCAACCGGGGTTGAGCTATGGCTACACCTTC
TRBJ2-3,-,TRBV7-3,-,CASSWGVGTTDTQYF,TGTGCCAGCAGCTGGGGGGTGGGGACCACAGATACGCAGTATTTT
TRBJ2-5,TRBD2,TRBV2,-,CASDIAGAQETQYF,TGTGCCAGCGACATAGCGGGAGCGCAAGAGACCCAGTACTTC
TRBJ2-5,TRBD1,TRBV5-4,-,CASSLIGRDRGQETQYF,TGTGCCAGCAGCTTGATTGGCCGGGACAGGGGCCAAGAGACCCAGTACTTC
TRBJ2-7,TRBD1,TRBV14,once,CASSRSWGQGFNEQYF,TGTGCCAGCAGCCGCTCCTGGGGACAGGGATTCAACGAGCAGTACTTC
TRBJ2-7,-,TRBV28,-,CASSLGIYEQYF,TGTGCCAGCAGTTTAGGCATCTACGAGCAGTACTTC
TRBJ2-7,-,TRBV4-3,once,CASSQDLGGGGYEQYF,TGCGCCAGCAGCCAAGATCTGGGGGGGGGCGGATACGAGCAGTACTTC
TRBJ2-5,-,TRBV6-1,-,CASGGLRLQETQYF,TGTGCCAGCGGGGGACTGCGGCTGCAAGAGACCCAGTACTTC
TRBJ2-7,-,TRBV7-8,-,CASSLGLQGDEQYF,TGTGCCAGCAGCTTAGGCCTCCAGGGCGACGAGCAGTACTTC
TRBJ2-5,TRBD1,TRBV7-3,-,CASSAAGGGQETQYF,TGTGCCAGCAGCGCGGCAGGGGGCGGCCAAGAGACCCAGTACTTC
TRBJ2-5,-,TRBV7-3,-,CASSLVRTTRETQYF,TGTGCCAGCAGCTTAGTAAGGACTACTAGAGAGACCCAGTACTTC
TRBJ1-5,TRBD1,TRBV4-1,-,CASSEGPDRGFQPQHF,TGCGCCAGCAGCGAAGGACCCGACAGGGGGTTTCAGCCCCAGCATTTT
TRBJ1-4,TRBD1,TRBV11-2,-,CASSLEGAREKLFF,TGTGCCAGCAGCCTGGAGGGGGCAAGGGAAAAACTGTTTTTT
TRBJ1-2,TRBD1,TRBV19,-,CVSRDSESYGYTF,TGTGTCTCCCGGGACAGCGAAAGCTATGGCTACACCTTC
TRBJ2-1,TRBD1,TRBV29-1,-,CSVTPGTGIIYEQFF,TGCAGCGTTACCCCCGGGACAGGGATTATCTATGAGCAGTTCTTC
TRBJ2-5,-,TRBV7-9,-,CASSLLGEQETQYF,TGTGCCAGCAGCTTACTCGGGGAGCAAGAGACCCAGTACTTC
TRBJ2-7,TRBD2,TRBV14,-,CASSVRSGSALTDEQYF,TGTGCCAGTTCTGTCCGGAGCGGGAGCGCGTTAACGGACGAGCAGTACTTC
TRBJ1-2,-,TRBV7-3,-,CASSLEGLGPDGYTF,TGTGCCAGCAGCTTAGAAGGCCTGGGGCCGGATGGCTACACCTTC
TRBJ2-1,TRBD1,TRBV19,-,CASSPGTGGPYNEQFF,TGTGCCAGTAGTCCCGGGACAGGGGGTCCCTACAATGAGCAGTTCTTC
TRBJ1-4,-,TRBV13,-,CASSPRGGGPSNEKLFF,TGTGCCAGCAGCCCCCGGGGTGGGGGCCCGTCTAATGAAAAACTGTTTTTT
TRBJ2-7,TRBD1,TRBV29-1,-,CSVEGTGVNYEQYF,TGCAGCGTTGAAGGGACAGGGGTCAACTACGAGCAGTACTTC
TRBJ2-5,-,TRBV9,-,CASSVDPGETQYF,TGTGCCAGCAGCGTGGACCCGGGGGAGACCCAGTACTTC
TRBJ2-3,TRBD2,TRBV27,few,CASSLVGGAFDTQYF,TGTGCCAGCAGTTTAGTCGGGGGGGCCTTCGATACGCAGTATTTT
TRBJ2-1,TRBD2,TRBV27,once,CASSGLAGPVAYEQFF,TGTGCCAGCAGTGGGCTAGCGGGCCCCGTCGCCTATGAGCAGTTCTTC
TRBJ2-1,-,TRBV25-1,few,CASSRLRGPTYNEQFF,TGTGCCAGCAGTCGCCTGCGGGGCCCCACCTACAATGAGCAGTTCTTC
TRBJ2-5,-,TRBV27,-,CASSAPPLRTQYF,TGTGCCAGCAGTGCACCCCCTCTTAGGACCCAGTACTTC
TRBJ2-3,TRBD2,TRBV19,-,CASSRGGPGTDTQYF,TGTGCCAGTAGTAGGGGAGGGCCAGGCACAGATACGCAGTATTTT